This T cell receptor beta chain was profiled in a study of cytomegalovirus exposure and HLA in healthy donors. Primers included in the PCR were 60 Vbeta and 13 Jbeta primers. Sequencing was performed with immunoSEQ multiplex PCR; in TCRdb, only in-frame clones are kept and a portion is missing. The sample consists of 210,000 or so clones, around four fifths of them appearing once. Germline V gives CDR1 KGHSH, CDR2 LQKENI. The CDR3 runs to 15 residues. J gave up 2 bases and V 3 bases, and 3 bases lay outside the gene matches. The chain links TRBV18 to TRBJ1-3, with 8 nucleotides matching TRBD1. The sequence derives from a woman in her forties or fifties in good health and CMV-seropositive. Sequenced input: PBMCs. The CDR3 region has the DNA TGTGCCAGCTCACCCGTGACAGGGGCTGGAAACACCATATATTTT. Protein: CASSPVTGAGNTIYF.